Shown below are 13 T cell receptor beta chains from a single sample sequenced in a study of control samples from healthy donors and cancer patients (dated by TCRdb to 2018 to 2020). Library prep was done by the immunoSEQ multiplex PCR assay. As stored in TCRdb, this immuneACCESS dataset retains in-frame rearrangements with V and J assigned. A fraction of the clones does not appear; measured against another copy, unresolved V genes explain less than half of the discrepancy, and the remainder lacks a known reason. This sample has over 100,000 clones in its table, and just over 90% of those were observed once. 3.5% to 4.5% of the sample is taken by the ten largest. Sequencing input: blood. These receptor sequences come from a human donor in good health. The donor label of this sample is uncertain.

The chain combines TRBV9 with TRBJ1-4; D is ambiguous. CDR1 and CDR2 from the germline V gene are SGDLS and YYNGEE. This CDR3 spans 16 amino acids. Trimming removed 0 bases at V and 8 bases at J, with 17 bases between. This CDR3 is CASSVAGNADYEKLFF. Written as DNA, the CDR3 is TGTGCCAGCAGCGTAGCGGGTAATGCAGACTACGAAAAACTGTTTTTT. The full variable domain, its missing parts supplied by reference TRBV9 and TRBJ1-4, is DSGVTQTPKHLITATGQRVTLRCSPRSGDLSVYWYQQSLDQGLQFLIQYYNGEERAKGNILERFSAQQFPDLHSELNLSSLELGDSALYFCASSVAGNADYEKLFFGSGTQLSVL.

The genes are TRBV21-1 and TRBJ2-3; the D call in the table, TRBD2, was not verified against the DNA. TRBV21-1 is termed a pseudogene. The CDR3 length is 12 residues. The DNA of the CDR3 is TGTGCCAGCAGCATTAGAACGGATACGCAGTATTTT. It translates to CASSIRTDTQYF.

The chain uses TRBV5-1 and TRBJ1-1; TRBD1 matches at 7 bases. The length of the CDR3 is 17 residues. The ends lost 4 bases at V and 1 base at J; junction bases unmatched: 13. Germline V CDR1 and CDR2: SGHRS, YFSETQ. CDR3 sequence reads: CASSREQGNFGNTEAFF. CDR3 nucleotides: TGCGCCAGCAGCCGTGAACAGGGGAATTTCGGGAACACTGAAGCTTTCTTT.

The rearrangement joins TRBV9 to TRBJ2-3; 7 bases agree with TRBD2. The CDR3 sequence is 15 residues long. CDR1 is SGDLS and CDR2 is YYNGEE in the germline V gene. V was clipped by 1 base and J by 7 bases; unmatched bases: 9. CDR3 protein: CASSVPDGGRNTQYF. CDR3 DNA: TGTGCCAGCAGCGTACCCGACGGGGGGAGAAATACGCAGTATTTT.

This chain connects TRBV12-3 or TRBV12-4 to TRBJ1-6; D unresolved. This CDR3 has 12 residues. With 3 bases removed from V and 8 bases from J, the gap between germline ends came to 5 bases. The CDR3 sequence is CASSFADSPLHF. Written as DNA, the CDR3 is TGTGCCAGCAGTTTCGCGGATTCACCCCTCCACTTT.

This clone appeared a single time. The chain uses TRBV10-3 and TRBJ1-4; no clear D gene. V shed 6 bases and J shed 6 bases, with 11 bases lying between them. There are 13 residues in the CDR3. The germline gives CDR1 ENHRY, CDR2 SYGVKD. CDR3 in DNA: TGTGCCATCAGCGCCCGGGGTGATGAAAAACTGTTTTTT. Translated: CAISARGDEKLFF.

The V call is TRBV5-1, the J call TRBJ1-2; unclear D gene. V was trimmed by 0 bases and J by 3 bases, leaving 15 bases between them. The CDR3 totals 16 residues. Per germline, CDR1 SGHRS and CDR2 YFSETQ. The CDR3: CASSLGERHWYYGYTF. The CDR3 DNA sequence: TGCGCCAGCAGCTTGGGGGAGAGACATTGGTACTATGGCTACACCTTC.

The chain uses TRBV2 and TRBJ1-2; D gene ambiguous. The CDR3 length is 12 residues. Looked up from germline, CDR1 is SNHLY and CDR2 is FYNNEI. V shed 0 bases and J shed 7 bases, with 6 bases lying between them. The DNA for the CDR3 is TGTGCCAGCAGTGAAGCGGGGTTTGGCTACACCTTC. Translation: CASSEAGFGYTF.

The rearrangement joins TRBV3-1 (or the pseudogene TRBV3-2) to TRBJ2-7, with D tentatively TRBD1 or TRBD2 (5 bases each). Trimming took off 0 bases at V and 7 bases at J, with 16 bases between the two ends. Germline loops: CDR1 LGHDT, CDR2 YNNKEL (reference sequence). CDR3 length: 15 residues. CDR3 protein: CASSQEGPPREEQYF. The CDR3 nucleotides read TGTGCCAGCAGCCAAGAGGGACCGCCTAGGGAGGAGCAGTACTTC.

This chain links TRBV5-4 with TRBJ1-5; no firm D call. Trimming cost V 0 bases and J 3 bases, with 7 bases left between them. CDR1 is SGHNT, CDR2 YYREEE, per germline (reference sequence). The CDR3 spans 14 residues. CDR3 sequence: CASSLEGTNQPQHF. In DNA form, the CDR3 reads TGTGCCAGCAGCTTGGAGGGAACCAATCAGCCCCAGCATTTT.

V and J are TRBV5-1 and TRBJ2-5; 7 bases agree with TRBD1. This CDR3 has 16 amino acids. The J segment lost 5 bases and the V segment lost 1 base, leaving 11 bases of the junction unmatched. Germline V CDR1 and CDR2: SGHRS, YFSETQ. CDR3 in amino acids: CASSLLIDREGETQYF. The CDR3 DNA reads as TGCGCCAGCAGCTTGCTAATCGACAGGGAAGGCGAGACCCAGTACTTC.

This sequence joins TRBV30 and TRBJ2-5, with TRBD1 identical over 7 bases. Germline V gene sequence: CDR1 GTSNPN, CDR2 SVGIG (reference sequence). This CDR3 has 13 amino acids. Germline trimming cut 5 bases from V and 6 bases from J; bases unmatched to any gene: 9. CDR3 residues: CAWEGQVVQTQYF. In DNA, the CDR3 is TGTGCCTGGGAAGGACAGGTTGTGCAGACCCAGTACTTC.

The J gene is TRBJ1-1, the V gene TRBV23-1; 11 nucleotides line up with TRBD1. TRBV23-1 is identified as an open reading frame with a role that is uncertain. The J segment lost 3 bases and the V segment lost 6 bases, leaving 9 bases of the junction unmatched. The CDR3 has 16 residues. The CDR3 reads CASRGDRGRLDTEAFF. DNA of the CDR3: TGCGCCAGCAGAGGGGACAGGGGGAGGTTGGACACTGAAGCTTTCTTT.